A selection of T cell receptor beta chains follows, all from one sample in a study of T cells in narcolepsy. Clones were sequenced by immunoSEQ multiplex PCR, and TCRdb holds only the in-frame ones, with some missing. Found here are around 27,000 clones, about 80% of them singletons; the top ten hold roughly 0.76%. Sequences were obtained from CD45RA- memory CD4+ T cells from PBMCs. These receptors all stem from a human donor with narcolepsy. CDR3s include the opening cysteine and the closing phenylalanine or tryptophan. Each record gives: V gene, D gene, J gene, CDR3 DNA, CDR3 protein. A D gene is named only where the DNA matches it firmly.

TRBV5-1	NA	TRBJ1-1	TGCGCCAGCAGCTTGGCCAAAGGGGGAGGGAACACTGAAGCTTTCTTT	CASSLAKGGGNTEAFF
TRBV18	TRBD1	TRBJ1-1	TGTGCCAGCTCACCACCGCAGGGGGCTGGGGAAGCTTTCTTT	CASSPPQGAGEAFF
TRBV19	TRBD1	TRBJ1-6	TGTGCCAGTAGTATGAGTTGGGACAGTAATAATTCACCCCTCCACTTT	CASSMSWDSNNSPLHF
TRBV11-3	NA	TRBJ1-1	TGTGCCAGCAGCTTGGAGGAAGGGGGGAAAGCTTTCTTT	CASSLEEGGKAFF
TRBV5-1	TRBD1	TRBJ1-1	TGCGCCAGTAGAAGGACAGGGAACACTGAAGCTTTCTTT	CASRRTGNTEAFF
TRBV19	NA	TRBJ1-5	TGTGCCAGTAGTAACCCCGGGGCAGGGCATCAGCCCCAGCATTTT	CASSNPGAGHQPQHF
TRBV6-1	NA	TRBJ2-7	TGTGCCAGCAGTGAATTGCAGTACGAGCAGTACTTC	CASSELQYEQYF
TRBV5-1	NA	TRBJ2-4	TGCGCCAGCAGCGACAGCGGAAAAAACATTCAGTACTTC	CASSDSGKNIQYF
TRBV5-5	NA	TRBJ2-7	TGTGCCAGCAGCCCCATGCAGGCGGGGCATGGCTACGAGCAGTACTTC	CASSPMQAGHGYEQYF
TRBV16	NA	TRBJ1-2	TGTGCCAGCAGCCCTATAACGGGGGGCGGATCAGGCTACACCTTC	CASSPITGGGSGYTF
TRBV27	NA	TRBJ1-1	TGTGCCAGCAGTTCAAGCAGAGAAGCTTTCTTT	CASSSSREAFF
TRBV5-4	TRBD1	TRBJ2-2	TGTGCCAGCAGCTTCAGGACAGGGATAACCGGGGAGCTGTTTTTT	CASSFRTGITGELFF
TRBV2	TRBD1	TRBJ2-1	TGTGCCAGCAGTTACAGGGGTAGAGAGCAGTTCTTC	CASSYRGREQFF
TRBV6-6	NA	TRBJ2-7	TGTGCCAGCAGCCCGACACCAAGCTCCTACGAGCAGTACTTC	CASSPTPSSYEQYF
TRBV19	TRBD1	TRBJ1-2	TGTGCCAGTTCGATTTGGGACAGGGTCGATTTGGATGGCTACACCTTC	CASSIWDRVDLDGYTF